This TCR beta chain comes out of a study of blood T cells in healthy people across ages. Primers used in a second PCR of about 7 to 12 cycles were a sample-barcoded 5' primer and a J-beta primer mix. The template-switch adaptor, which had 12 random nucleotides, put a tag on each cDNA molecule. Every sample gave at least 2.5 million paired-end reads containing CDR3. Via MiXCR, TCRdb re-called the 5' RACE reads, giving one row per CDR3 protein. The sample carries 650,000 to 1,000,000 distinct CDR3 sequences, roughly 35% recorded once. Germline CDR1 reads SGHTA; CDR2 reads FQGNSA. This CDR3 is built from 16 residues. V lost 5 bases and J 6 bases, leaving 20 bases between the germline ends. This clonotype was found a few times.

Sequencing was carried out using blood. The clonotype comes from a man in his late teens or twenties in good health. The rearrangement uses TRBV7-2 and TRBJ1-5; unclear D gene. The CDR3, as DNA: TGTGCCAGCAGCCTAATCCCCAGAGGGTCGGGTCAGCCCCAGCATTTT. Its translation is CASSLIPRGSGQPQHF. Full variable domain (remainder filled in from reference TRBV7-2 and TRBJ1-5): GAGVSQSPSNKVTEKGKDVELRCDPISGHTALYWYRQSLGQGLEFLIYFQGNSAPDKSGLPSDRFSAERTGGSVSTLTIQRTQQEDSAVYLCASSLIPRGSGQPQHFGDGTRLSIL.